Presented here are 29 T cell receptor beta chains from one specimen sequenced in a study of PD-1 blockade in classical Hodgkin lymphoma. Relapses following autologous stem cell transplantation were seen in all patients, with brentuximab vedotin exposure varying. Repertoires were generated with immunoSEQ multiplex PCR, while TCRdb's copy carries only in-frame clones and drops some. Here the sample spans approximately 26,000 clones, approximately 70% being singletons. This specimen consisted of peripheral blood mononuclear cells (PBMCs), obtained before the second cycle of nivolumab. These TCRs come from a human donor with classical Hodgkin lymphoma.

The genes are TRBV5-5 and TRBJ2-2, with D perhaps matching TRBD2 (6 bases). V was pared by 1 base and J by 5 bases, with 15 bases between. Germline CDR1 reads SGHKS; CDR2 reads YYEKEE (reference sequence). This CDR3 spans 16 amino acids. This CDR3 reads CASSLYFGGVTGELFF. The CDR3 nucleotides are TGTGCCAGCAGCTTGTACTTCGGAGGGGTGACCGGGGAGCTGTTTTTT. The full variable domain, in which reference TRBV5-5 and TRBJ2-2 provide the parts outside the CDR3, is DAGVTQSPTHLIKTRGQQVTLRCSPISGHKSVSWYQQVLGQGPQFIFQYYEKEERGRGNFPDRFSARQFPNYSSELNVNALLLGDSALYLCASSLYFGGVTGELFFGEGSRLTVL.

The chain uses TRBV6-5 and TRBJ2-6; D gene ambiguous. The length of the CDR3 is 15 residues. Germline V gene sequence: CDR1 MNHEY, CDR2 SVGAGI. The V gene lost 8 bases and the J gene lost 1 base, with 12 bases spanning the gap. Written as DNA, the CDR3 is TGTGCCAGCGGAAACGGGTGGTCTGGGGCCAACGTCCTGACTTTC. This sequence encodes CASGNGWSGANVLTF.

This clone was seen just once. The genes are TRBV9 and TRBJ2-3; 7 bases map to TRBD2. In germline, CDR1 is SGDLS, CDR2 YYNGEE. This CDR3 spans 16 amino acids. With 3 bases clipped from V and 4 bases from J, the junction kept 11 bases outside the gene matches. As DNA, the CDR3 is TGTGCCAGCAGCGCGTTAACCGGACTAGTCCCAGATACGCAGTATTTT. Residues: CASSALTGLVPDTQYF.

The chain links TRBV19 to TRBJ2-1; 9 bases line up with TRBD1. The V segment lost 0 bases and the J segment 6 bases; nucleotides outside the gene matches: 9. Germline V lookup: CDR1 LNHDA, CDR2 SQIVND (reference sequence). This CDR3 region has 17 residues. CDR3: CASSIDRPGQGVNEQFF. CDR3 DNA sequence: TGTGCCAGTAGTATAGATCGGCCGGGACAGGGAGTCAATGAGCAGTTCTTC.

The rearrangement joins TRBV4-1 to TRBJ2-3; D is uncertain. Germline V gene data show CDR1 as MGHRA and CDR2 as YSYEKL. The CDR3 totals 15 residues. V shed 0 bases and J shed 2 bases, with 9 bases lying between them. The CDR3 DNA follows: TGCGCCAGCAGCCAAGATCAGGCGCTCACAGATACGCAGTATTTT. Protein: CASSQDQALTDTQYF.

The genes are TRBV2 and TRBJ2-2; the D gene is possibly TRBD2 (6 bases). Germline V gene data show CDR1 as SNHLY and CDR2 as FYNNEI. V was pared by 3 bases and J by 7 bases, with 21 bases between. The CDR3 length is 17 residues. As DNA, the CDR3 is TGTGCCAGCAGTGAGACACTAGCTGAACTTATGGTCGGGGAGCTGTTTTTT. Its translation is CASSETLAELMVGELFF.

J is TRBJ1-2 and V is TRBV6-5; D possibly corresponds to TRBD1 (5 bases). This CDR3 contains 13 residues. V lost 6 bases to trimming and J lost 4 bases, with 12 bases between them. Looked up from germline, CDR1 is MNHEY and CDR2 is SVGAGI. CDR3 in amino acids: CASRGTGVYGYTF. In DNA, the CDR3 is TGTGCCAGCAGGGGAACGGGGGTCTATGGCTACACCTTC.

A few counts support this clone. The V call is TRBV7-9, the J call TRBJ2-7, with a possible D match to TRBD1 (6 bases). The V end lost 6 bases, the J end lost 12 bases, and 18 bases lay between the germline ends. CDR3 size: 12 residues. Germline V gives CDR1 SEHNR, CDR2 FQNEAQ (reference sequence). Here the CDR3 DNA reads TGTGCCAGCAGTCCACAGGGCTCTGGTCCGTACGTC. Its translation is CASSPQGSGPYV.

This clone was detected only once. V gene TRBV5-4 combines with J gene TRBJ1-2; 8 bases map to TRBD1. The V gene's germline CDR1 is SGHNT and CDR2 YYREEE (reference sequence). The CDR3 has 16 residues. V lost 4 bases, J lost 7 bases, and 15 bases stayed unmatched. CDR3 region: CASSQLRGAGGRGYTF. The CDR3 coding sequence is TGTGCCAGCAGCCAACTTAGGGGGGCAGGGGGCCGTGGCTACACCTTC.

The gene calls are TRBV5-1 and TRBJ1-1, with TRBD1 as a possible D gene (5 bases). The germline V and J ends were trimmed by 2 bases and 3 bases, with 11 bases remaining between them. The CDR3 consists of 14 residues. Germline CDR1 and CDR2: SGHRS and YFSETQ. In nucleotides, the CDR3 is TGCGCCAGCAGCTTCGTCGGGGGGGACACTGAAGCTTTCTTT. Translating it yields CASSFVGGDTEAFF.

This clone was picked up one time. The chain employs TRBV5-1 and TRBJ1-5, with 10 bases lining up with TRBD1. This CDR3 spans 18 amino acids. Germline loops: CDR1 SGHRS, CDR2 YFSETQ. The J segment lost 0 bases and the V segment lost 4 bases, leaving 10 bases of the junction unmatched. CDR3 amino acids: CASSLLRDRGASNQPQHF. The DNA for the CDR3 is TGCGCCAGCAGCCTTCTCCGGGACAGGGGAGCTAGCAATCAGCCCCAGCATTTT.

This clone was recorded only once. The gene calls are TRBV5-6 and TRBJ1-3, with TRBD1 matching over 7 bases. Trimming removed 3 bases from V and 4 bases from J; junction bases left unmatched: 7. CDR1 and CDR2 from the germline V gene are SGHDT and YYEEEE. The length of the CDR3 is 15 residues. CDR3 sequence: CASSSLTGRGNTIYF. CDR3 in DNA: TGTGCCAGCAGCTCACTGACAGGGAGAGGAAACACCATATATTTT.

CDR3 nucleotides: TGTGCCTGGAACACAGGGGCCGGGGAGCTGTTTTTT. Protein product: CAWNTGAGELFF. The genes are TRBV30 and TRBJ2-2; 7 positions agree with TRBD1. With 4 bases clipped from V and 6 bases from J, the junction kept 2 bases outside the gene matches. Germline CDR1 reads GTSNPN; CDR2 reads SVGIG (reference sequence). The CDR3 is made up of 12 amino acids.

The V gene is TRBV11-3, the J gene TRBJ2-2; perhaps TRBD1 as D (6 bases). The V end was cut by 5 bases, the J end by 0 bases, with 13 bases between. CDR1 and CDR2 (germline): SGHNT, YENEEA. The CDR3 length is 16 residues. CDR3 bases: TGTGCCAGCAGCCCCTGGACAGACACGAACACCGGGGAGCTGTTTTTT. This codes for CASSPWTDTNTGELFF.

The rearrangement joins TRBV28 to TRBJ2-5; the match to TRBD1 covers 8 bases. The germline gives CDR1 MDHEN, CDR2 SYDVKM. The CDR3 length is 16 residues. With V trimmed by 3 bases and J by 4 bases, 10 bases remained unmatched. The CDR3 DNA reads TGTGCCAGCAGTTTCCTTGGACAGGGTCCGAGAGAGACCCAGTACTTC. Amino acid sequence: CASSFLGQGPRETQYF.

J is TRBJ2-6 and V is TRBV5-4; D unresolved. The germline V and J ends were trimmed by 0 bases and 0 bases, with 4 bases remaining between them. Germline CDR1 SGHNT, CDR2 YYREEE (reference sequence). The CDR3 covers 15 residues. The CDR3 DNA follows: TGTGCCAGCAGCTTGGACAGCTCTGGGGCCAACGTCCTGACTTTC. Amino acids: CASSLDSSGANVLTF.

J is TRBJ1-4 and V is TRBV7-9; D gene ambiguous. The CDR3 extends over 17 amino acids. The germline V gene has CDR1 SEHNR and CDR2 FQNEAQ (reference sequence). V was cut by 1 base and J by 2 bases, with 14 bases left in between. The CDR3 sequence is CASSLGTGGRTNEKLFF. The CDR3 bases are TGTGCCAGCAGCTTAGGGACCGGAGGTCGGACTAATGAAAAACTGTTTTTT.

The chain is built from TRBV18 and TRBJ1-1; 9 nucleotides align to TRBD1. Germline V gene data show CDR1 as KGHSH and CDR2 as LQKENI. The CDR3 covers 15 residues. With V trimmed by 2 bases and J by 5 bases, 6 bases remained unmatched. The CDR3 loop reads CASSPIRQGGTEAFF. CDR3 nucleotides: TGTGCCAGCTCACCAATTAGACAGGGGGGGACTGAAGCTTTCTTT.

The genes are TRBV19 and TRBJ1-2, with TRBD1 matching 9 bases. The CDR3 is 16 amino acids. Germline lookup yields CDR1 LNHDA and CDR2 SQIVND (reference sequence). The V and J ends lost 5 bases and 4 bases, in that order; junction bases with no gene match: 11. The CDR3: CASSFAQGAQGYGYTF. CDR3 nucleotides: TGTGCCAGTAGTTTTGCACAGGGGGCGCAAGGCTATGGCTACACCTTC.

The chain combines TRBV10-1 with TRBJ1-6, with 8 bases lining up with TRBD1. The CDR3 runs 13 residues. Germline CDR1 and CDR2: WNHNN and SYGVQD (reference sequence). With 6 bases clipped from V and 6 bases from J, the junction kept 1 base outside the gene matches. The CDR3 protein is CASRDRVNSPLHF. CDR3 bases: TGCGCCAGCAGGGACAGGGTTAATTCACCCCTCCACTTT.

The chain joins TRBV2 to TRBJ1-3; D remains unclear. The germline CDR1 and CDR2 sequences are SNHLY and FYNNEI. V was clipped by 7 bases and J by 4 bases, with 8 bases between them. The CDR3 extends over 12 amino acids. CDR3 in amino acids: CASNGVGNTIYF. CDR3 sequence (DNA): TGTGCCAGCAATGGGGTCGGAAACACCATATATTTT.

This clone was counted only a few times. The chain carries TRBV9 and TRBJ1-3, with TRBD1 matching 8 bases. CDR1 SGDLS and CDR2 YYNGEE come from the germline V gene. The V segment lost 4 bases and the J segment 0 bases; nucleotides outside the gene matches: 9. The CDR3 covers 17 residues. CDR3: CASSPSDRGPSGNTIYF. The CDR3 region has the DNA TGTGCCAGCAGCCCATCAGACAGGGGCCCCTCTGGAAACACCATATATTTT.

The chain is built from TRBV20-1 and TRBJ2-1; 9 bases match TRBD1. Per germline, CDR1 DFQATT and CDR2 SNEGSKA (reference sequence). With 5 bases clipped from V and 12 bases from J, the junction kept 2 bases outside the gene matches. The CDR3 consists of 10 residues. This CDR3 reads CSASQGAQFF. CDR3 in DNA: TGCAGTGCTTCACAGGGGGCGCAGTTCTTC.

The CDR3 spells CASSPEARFNEQFF. Written as DNA, the CDR3 is TGCGCCAGCAGCCCTGAGGCGAGGTTCAATGAGCAGTTCTTC. The gene calls are TRBV4-3 and TRBJ2-1; D not resolved. The V gene's germline CDR1 is LGHNA and CDR2 YSLEER. Trimming cost V 4 bases and J 6 bases, with 13 bases left between them. CDR3 size: 14 residues.

In its sample, this clone was seen a few times. The DNA for the CDR3 is TGTGCCAGCATGGGACGGGGAAGCTATAATTCACCCCTCCACTTT. Its translation is CASMGRGSYNSPLHF. The genes are TRBV6-1 and TRBJ1-6; the D gene is possibly TRBD1 (5 bases). Germline values: CDR1 MNHNS, CDR2 SASEGT. Trimming stripped 7 bases from V and 3 bases from J, with 13 bases between. The CDR3 runs 15 residues.

CDR3 sequence: CASSTGQGETDTQYF. CDR3 bases: TGTGCCAGCAGCACAGGACAGGGGGAAACAGATACGCAGTATTTT. The rearrangement links TRBV7-9 to TRBJ2-3, with 10 bases identical to TRBD1. V shed 5 bases and J 3 bases; nucleotides not matched to a gene: 5. CDR3 length equals 15 residues. Germline assignment: CDR1 SEHNR and CDR2 FQNEAQ (reference sequence).

The chain joins TRBV27 to TRBJ1-5; no clear D gene. Germline V gene sequence: CDR1 MNHEY, CDR2 SMNVEV (reference sequence). V dropped 3 bases and J dropped 0 bases, with 3 bases sitting between them. The CDR3 consists of 13 residues. The CDR3 reads CASSFSSNQPQHF. The CDR3 coding sequence is TGTGCCAGCAGTTTTAGTAGCAATCAGCCCCAGCATTTT.

This clone came up once. This chain uses TRBV5-5 with TRBJ2-1, with 10 bases aligning to TRBD1. V shed 4 bases, J shed 9 bases, and the junction held 7 bases outside the gene matches. The CDR3 is made up of 14 amino acids. The germline CDR1 and CDR2 sequences are SGHKS and YYEKEE (reference sequence). The CDR3 region is CASSVDRGLFEQFF. The DNA for the CDR3 is TGTGCCAGCAGCGTCGACAGGGGGCTATTTGAGCAGTTCTTC.

In its sample, this clone was seen a few times. The chain links TRBV28 to TRBJ2-7; a possible D gene is TRBD1 (5 bases). V lost 5 bases, J lost 6 bases, and 20 bases lay in between. CDR3 size: 15 residues. Germline CDR1 and CDR2: MDHEN and SYDVKM. CDR3 amino acids: CASSPDSGIRAEQYV. The CDR3 DNA reads as TGTGCCAGCAGTCCGGATTCAGGGATAAGGGCCGAGCAGTACGTC.